This record looks at one TCR beta chain sequence and its context. J was trimmed by 5 bases and V by 6 bases; bases with no gene match: 8. The germline V gene has CDR1 SNHLY and CDR2 FYNNEI. CDR3 length: 14 residues. In the source study's methods: Reference gene primer amplification yielded estimated nucleated cell counts. Using immunoSEQ multiplex PCR, the repertoire was profiled, and TCRdb retains in-frame clones only, with some absent. The DNA was the basis for D and trimming; V, J and clone size are from that table. The sample comprises 55,000 to 85,000 clones, 81% of which are singletons, and about 0.87% rests with the top ten. This sample was included in a study of blood T cell repertoires in COVID-19. Study background: Whether acute or convalescent, the COVID-19 samples came from the United States, Italy and Spain. PBMCs, B-cell-depleted T cells, or T cells were the source of the cDNA or gDNA that made up the material.

The J gene is TRBJ1-2, the V gene TRBV2; the match to TRBD1 covers 8 bases. The sequencing input was peripheral blood. The receptor was isolated from a woman between 65 and 79 years old with acute or convalescent COVID-19. The DNA for the CDR3 is TGTGCCAGCAGCGCAGACAGGGGCCTATATGGCTACACCTTC. It yields the protein CASSADRGLYGYTF. Using reference TRBV2 and TRBJ1-2 for the parts outside the CDR3, the full variable domain is EPEVTQTPSHQVTQMGQEVILRCVPISNHLYFYWYRQILGQKVEFLVSFYNNEISEKSEIFDDQFSVERPDGSNFTLKIRSTKLEDSAMYFCASSADRGLYGYTFGSGTRLTVV.